This T cell receptor beta chain was identified during a study of technical replicates of blood from several donors (dated by TCRdb to about 2017). To note about this clone: Its antigen is unknown. No qualities accompany the bases; no much larger clone lies one base away.

Per the germline V gene, SQVTM is the CDR1 and ANQGSEA is the CDR2. V loses 4 bases, J loses 8 bases, and the germline ends lie 14 bases apart. The CDR3 goes from the cysteine to the phenylalanine over 12 residues. CDR3 DNA is the only sequence kept; it has 36 bases, read in frame from the first base. The library was produced with the immunoSEQ multiplex PCR assay. Sourced from immuneACCESS, this table was stored by TCRdb with only in-frame sequences that have V and J called. A share of the clones is absent; for the studies checked, an unresolved V gene accounts for under half, and the remainder has no known explanation. This sample holds about 94,000 clones; approximately 95% were observed only once. Approximately 0.22% of the sample comes from the top ten.

The V gene is TRBV29-1 and the J gene is TRBJ1-2; the D gene is perhaps TRBD1, on 5 matching bases. The sequencing input was T cells isolated from PBMCs. This receptor was identified in a human donor in good health. DNA sequence: TGCAGCGTTGTGGCGGGAAGGGGCGGCTACACCTTC. Its translation is CSVVAGRGGYTF.